This TCR beta chain came from a study of T-cell memory formation after mild COVID-19. This CDR3 region has 15 residues. The V end was cut by 7 bases, the J end by 5 bases, with 17 bases between. Germline CDR1 SNHLY, CDR2 FYNNEI. In TCRdb, the 5' RACE reads were re-called with MiXCR into one record per CDR3 protein. The repertoire holds roughly 600,000 distinct CDR3 sequences, with roughly 18% as singletons. This TCR was sampled from an adult woman who had mild COVID-19 (a few samples of this study predate the infection). Cell type and time point are not known. The chain uses TRBV2 and TRBJ2-2; possible D gene TRBD2, 7 bases. The sequenced material came from PBMCs or a T cell subset sorted from them (not recorded which). CDR3 nucleotide sequence: TGTGCCAGCATCCCGTGGGCGGGGGCTACCGGGGAGCTGTTTTTT. Its translation: CASIPWAGATGELFF.